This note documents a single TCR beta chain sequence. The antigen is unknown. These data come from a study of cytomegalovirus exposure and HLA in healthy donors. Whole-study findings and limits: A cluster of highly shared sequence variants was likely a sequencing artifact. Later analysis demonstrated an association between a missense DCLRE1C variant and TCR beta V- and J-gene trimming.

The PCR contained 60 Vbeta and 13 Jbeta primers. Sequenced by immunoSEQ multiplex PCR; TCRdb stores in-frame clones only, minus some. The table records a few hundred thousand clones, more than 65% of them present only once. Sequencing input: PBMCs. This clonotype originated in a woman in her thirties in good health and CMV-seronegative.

As DNA, the CDR3 is TGCAGCGTTGAGGAGTCTGGGGCCAACGTCCTGACTTTC. It codes for CSVEESGANVLTF. The chain carries TRBV29-1 and TRBJ2-6, with D uncertain. Per the germline V gene, CDR1 is SQVTM and CDR2 is ANQGSEA. V was pared by 3 bases and J by 1 base, with 4 bases between. CDR3 length: 13 residues.